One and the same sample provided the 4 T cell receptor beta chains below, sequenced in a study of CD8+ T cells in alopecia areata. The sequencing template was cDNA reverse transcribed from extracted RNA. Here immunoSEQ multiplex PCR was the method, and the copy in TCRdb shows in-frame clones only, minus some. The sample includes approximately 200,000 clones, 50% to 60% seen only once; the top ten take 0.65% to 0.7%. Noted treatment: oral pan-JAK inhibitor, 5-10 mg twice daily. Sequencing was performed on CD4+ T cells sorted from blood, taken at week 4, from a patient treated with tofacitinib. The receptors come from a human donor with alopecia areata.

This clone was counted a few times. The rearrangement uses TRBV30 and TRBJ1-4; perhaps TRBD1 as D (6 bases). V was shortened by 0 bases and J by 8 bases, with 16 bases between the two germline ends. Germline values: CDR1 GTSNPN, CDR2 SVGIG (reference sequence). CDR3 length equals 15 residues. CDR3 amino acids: CAWSVRGHLGEKLFF. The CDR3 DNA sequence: TGTGCCTGGAGTGTACGGGGACACCTCGGCGAAAAACTGTTTTTT. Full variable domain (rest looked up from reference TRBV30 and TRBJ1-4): SQTIHQWPATLVQPVGSPLSLECTVEGTSNPNLYWYRQAAGRGLQLLFYSVGIGQISSEVPQNLSASRPQDRQFILSSKKLLLSDSGFYLCAWSVRGHLGEKLFFGSGTQLSVL.

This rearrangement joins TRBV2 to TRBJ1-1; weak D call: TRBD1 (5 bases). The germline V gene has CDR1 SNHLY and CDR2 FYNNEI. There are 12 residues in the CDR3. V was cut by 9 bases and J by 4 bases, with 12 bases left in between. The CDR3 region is CASRGQGTEAFF. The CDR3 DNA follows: TGTGCCAGTCGGGGCCAGGGCACTGAAGCTTTCTTT.

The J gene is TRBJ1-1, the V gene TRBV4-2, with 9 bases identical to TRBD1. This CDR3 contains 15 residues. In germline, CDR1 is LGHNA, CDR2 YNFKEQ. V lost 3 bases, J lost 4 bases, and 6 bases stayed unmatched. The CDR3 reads CASSQQDRGPTEAFF. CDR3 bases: TGTGCCAGCAGCCAGCAGGACAGGGGACCCACTGAAGCTTTCTTT.

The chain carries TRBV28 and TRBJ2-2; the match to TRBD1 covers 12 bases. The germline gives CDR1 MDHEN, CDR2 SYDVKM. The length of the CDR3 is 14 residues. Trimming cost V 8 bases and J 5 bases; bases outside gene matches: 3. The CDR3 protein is CASWGQGATGELFF. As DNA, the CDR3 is TGTGCCAGCTGGGGACAGGGGGCGACCGGGGAGCTGTTTTTT.